This T cell receptor (beta chain) was retrieved from a study of identical twins' blood T cells. CDR3 size: 13 residues. Trimming left V 3 bases short and J 4 bases short, with 9 bases between. Germline V gene lookup returns CDR1 KGHSH and CDR2 LQKENI. This clonotype has just a few counts. Reared together, all three twin pairs probably met the same infectious agents and vaccines. Libraries were made from RNA as TCR cDNA, using a modified protocol. Original data processing: Each library had about 2 to 4 million CDR3 reads and about 85,000 to nearly 550,000 clonotypes. TCRdb itself ran the 5' RACE reads through MiXCR, one entry per CDR3 protein. TCRdb, not the original authors, processed these V and J calls. There are a few hundred thousand distinct CDR3 sequences in the sample; 28% occur only once, and about 6.1% lies in the top ten.

The chain is built from TRBV18 and TRBJ1-1; the D is unclear. What was sequenced was PBMCs. The sequence came from a woman between 18 and 50 years old in good health. CDR3: CASSPGSFTEAFF. DNA of the CDR3: TGTGCCAGCTCACCGGGTAGTTTCACTGAAGCTTTCTTT.